Here is one T cell receptor beta chain with its context. Its antigen is unknown. The sample originates from a study of Tregs in tolerant kidney transplant recipients. There are 14 residues in the CDR3. Germline V CDR1 and CDR2: MDHEN, SYDVKM. Trimming cost V 3 bases and J 0 bases, with 8 bases left between them. Assay used: immunoSEQ multiplex PCR; TCRdb lists only in-frame clones, some missing. The repertoire holds about 59,000 clones, with around 83% as singletons. Unstimulated Tregs (CD4+CD25+CD127-) and CD4+CD25- non-Tregs were sorted from PBMCs. Study observations and caveats: The most relevant donor-specific Treg TCRbeta repertoire apparently came from expansion with activated donor B cells. No direct test of biological reproducibility was done here.

This TCR was sampled from a human donor in good health. Sequencing used CD4+ T cells from blood. V gene TRBV28 combines with J gene TRBJ1-1; D is possibly TRBD1 (6 bases). The DNA of the CDR3 is TGTGCCAGCAGTTTGACAGGCATGAACACTGAAGCTTTCTTT. Translation: CASSLTGMNTEAFF.